Listed here is a single T cell receptor beta chain. CDR1 and CDR2 from the germline V gene are MNHEY and SMNVEV (reference sequence). The CDR3 is 14 residues long. Trimming left V 6 bases short and J 1 base short, with 12 bases between. Per the original data handling: Estimation of nucleated cell counts relied on the amplification of reference gene primers. Only in-frame clones appear in the TCRdb table, and some are missing; sequencing was by immunoSEQ multiplex PCR. V and J calls and clone size are given by that table; D and trimming were obtained from the DNA. The sample shows around 130,000 clones, roughly 86% of them seen only once. This record belongs to a study of blood T cell repertoires in COVID-19. About the study: The United States, Italy and Spain were the sources of the acute and convalescent COVID-19 samples. Sources were T cells, B-cell-depleted T cells, or PBMCs; the material itself was cDNA or gDNA.

This clonotype originated in a human donor in a cohort sampled during active COVID-19. The chain employs TRBV27 and TRBJ1-1; perhaps TRBD1 as D (6 bases). Sequenced material: peripheral blood. The DNA for the CDR3 is TGTGCCAGCAGCCCAAGGACAGCGAACACTGAAGCTTTCTTT. This sequence encodes CASSPRTANTEAFF.